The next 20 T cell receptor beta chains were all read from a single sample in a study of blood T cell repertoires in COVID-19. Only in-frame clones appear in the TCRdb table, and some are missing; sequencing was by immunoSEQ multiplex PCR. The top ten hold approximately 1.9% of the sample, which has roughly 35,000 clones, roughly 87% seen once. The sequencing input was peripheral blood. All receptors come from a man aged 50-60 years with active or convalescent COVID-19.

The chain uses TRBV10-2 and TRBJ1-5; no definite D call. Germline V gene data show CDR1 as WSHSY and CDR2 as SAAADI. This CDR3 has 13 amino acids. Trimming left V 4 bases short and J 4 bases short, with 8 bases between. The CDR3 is CASSGARNQPQHF. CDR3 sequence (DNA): TGCGCCAGCAGTGGGGCTCGAAATCAGCCCCAGCATTTT.

DNA of the CDR3: TGTGCCAGCTCCCCAGACAGGGTGCGAGAGACCCAGTACTTC. Translation: CASSPDRVRETQYF. The V gene is TRBV18, the J gene TRBJ2-5; 7 bases fit TRBD1. Trimming cost V 6 bases and J 4 bases; bases outside gene matches: 8. The CDR3 spans 14 residues. Germline V gene sequence: CDR1 KGHSH, CDR2 LQKENI.

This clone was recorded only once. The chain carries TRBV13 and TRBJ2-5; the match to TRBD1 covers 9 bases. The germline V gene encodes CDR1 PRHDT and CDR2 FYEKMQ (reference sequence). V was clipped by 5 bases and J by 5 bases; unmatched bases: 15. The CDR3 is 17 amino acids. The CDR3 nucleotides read TGTGCCAGCAGCCTTGGGACAGGGTTAGAGTGGTGGGAGACCCAGTACTTC. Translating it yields CASSLGTGLEWWETQYF. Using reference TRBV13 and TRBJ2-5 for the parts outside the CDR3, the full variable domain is AAGVIQSPRHLIKEKRETATLKCYPIPRHDTVYWYQQGPGQDPQFLISFYEKMQSDKGSIPDRFSAQQFSDYHSELNMSSLELGDSALYFCASSLGTGLEWWETQYFGPGTRLLVL.

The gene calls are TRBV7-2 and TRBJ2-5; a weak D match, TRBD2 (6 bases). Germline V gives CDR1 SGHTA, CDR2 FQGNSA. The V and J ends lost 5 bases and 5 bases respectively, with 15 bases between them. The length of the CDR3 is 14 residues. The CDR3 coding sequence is TGTGCCAGCAGCCGCGGGACTCCCGGGGAGACCCAGTACTTC. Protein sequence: CASSRGTPGETQYF. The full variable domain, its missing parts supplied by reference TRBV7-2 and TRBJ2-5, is GAGVSQSPSNKVTEKGKDVELRCDPISGHTALYWYRQSLGQGLEFLIYFQGNSAPDKSGLPSDRFSAERTGGSVSTLTIQRTQQEDSAVYLCASSRGTPGETQYFGPGTRLLVL.

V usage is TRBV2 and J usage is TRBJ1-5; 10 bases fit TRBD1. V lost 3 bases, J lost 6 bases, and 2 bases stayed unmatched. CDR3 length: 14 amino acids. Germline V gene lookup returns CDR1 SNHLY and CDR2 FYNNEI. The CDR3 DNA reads TGTGCCAGCAGTGACGGGACAGGGGCTCAGCCCCAGCATTTT. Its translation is CASSDGTGAQPQHF.

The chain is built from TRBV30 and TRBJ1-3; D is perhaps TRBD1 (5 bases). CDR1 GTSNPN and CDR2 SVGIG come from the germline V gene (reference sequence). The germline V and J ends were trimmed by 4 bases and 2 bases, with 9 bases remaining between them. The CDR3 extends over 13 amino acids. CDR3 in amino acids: CAWTQGTGNTIYF. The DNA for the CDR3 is TGTGCCTGGACCCAGGGAACTGGAAACACCATATATTTT.

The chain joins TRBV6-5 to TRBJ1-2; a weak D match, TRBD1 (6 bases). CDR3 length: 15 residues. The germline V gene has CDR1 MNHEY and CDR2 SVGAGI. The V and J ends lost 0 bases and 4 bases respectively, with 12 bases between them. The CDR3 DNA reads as TGTGCCAGCAGTTACTCGACTGGACAGACCTATGGCTACACCTTC. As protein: CASSYSTGQTYGYTF.

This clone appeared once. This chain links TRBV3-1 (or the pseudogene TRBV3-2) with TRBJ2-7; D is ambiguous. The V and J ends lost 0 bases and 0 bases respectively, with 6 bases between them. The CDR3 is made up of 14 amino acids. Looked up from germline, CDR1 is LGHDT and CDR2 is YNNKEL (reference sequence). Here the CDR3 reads CASSQDPSSYEQYF. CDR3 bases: TGTGCCAGCAGCCAAGATCCGAGCTCCTACGAGCAGTACTTC.

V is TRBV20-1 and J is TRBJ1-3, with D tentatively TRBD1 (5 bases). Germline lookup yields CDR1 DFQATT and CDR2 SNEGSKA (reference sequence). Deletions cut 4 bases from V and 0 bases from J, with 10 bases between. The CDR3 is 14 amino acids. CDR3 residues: CSAIDRNSGNTIYF. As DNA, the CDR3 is TGCAGTGCTATTGACAGAAACTCTGGAAACACCATATATTTT.

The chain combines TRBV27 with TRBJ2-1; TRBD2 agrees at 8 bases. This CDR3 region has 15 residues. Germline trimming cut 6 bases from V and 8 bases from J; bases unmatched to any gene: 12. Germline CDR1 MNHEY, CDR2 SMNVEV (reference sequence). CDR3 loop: CASRVLAGSNHEQFF. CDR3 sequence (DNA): TGTGCCAGCAGAGTTTTAGCGGGATCTAACCATGAGCAGTTCTTC.

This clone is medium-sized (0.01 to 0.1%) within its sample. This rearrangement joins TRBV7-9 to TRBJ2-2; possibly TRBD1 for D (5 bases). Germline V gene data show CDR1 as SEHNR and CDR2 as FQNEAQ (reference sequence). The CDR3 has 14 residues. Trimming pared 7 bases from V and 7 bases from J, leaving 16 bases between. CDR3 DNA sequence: TGTGCCAGCAATGGCCAGGGTGTGATCGGGGAGCTGTTTTTT. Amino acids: CASNGQGVIGELFF.

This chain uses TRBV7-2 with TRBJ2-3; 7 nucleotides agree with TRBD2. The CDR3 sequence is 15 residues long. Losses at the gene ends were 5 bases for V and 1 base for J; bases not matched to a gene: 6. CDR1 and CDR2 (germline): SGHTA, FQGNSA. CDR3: CASSPWGGRTDTQYF. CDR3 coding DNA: TGTGCCAGCAGCCCATGGGGGGGACGCACAGATACGCAGTATTTT.

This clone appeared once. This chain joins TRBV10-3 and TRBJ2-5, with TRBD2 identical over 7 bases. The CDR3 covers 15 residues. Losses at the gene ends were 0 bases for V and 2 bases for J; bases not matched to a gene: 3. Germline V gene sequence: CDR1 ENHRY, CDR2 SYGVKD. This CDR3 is CAISESNSGQETQYF. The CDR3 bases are TGTGCCATCAGTGAGTCGAATAGCGGGCAAGAGACCCAGTACTTC.

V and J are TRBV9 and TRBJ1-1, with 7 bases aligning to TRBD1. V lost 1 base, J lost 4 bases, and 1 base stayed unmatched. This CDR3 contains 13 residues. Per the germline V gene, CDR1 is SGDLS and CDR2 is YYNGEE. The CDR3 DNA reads TGTGCCAGCAGCGTACAGGGGGGCACTGAAGCTTTCTTT. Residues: CASSVQGGTEAFF. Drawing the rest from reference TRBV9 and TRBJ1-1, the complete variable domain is DSGVTQTPKHLITATGQRVTLRCSPRSGDLSVYWYQQSLDQGLQFLIQYYNGEERAKGNILERFSAQQFPDLHSELNLSSLELGDSALYFCASSVQGGTEAFFGQGTRLTVV.

CDR3 sequence: CASSSLPQFYYGYTF. CDR3 in DNA: TGTGCCAGCAGCTCCCTTCCTCAGTTCTACTATGGCTACACCTTC. The V call is TRBV5-6, the J call TRBJ1-2; D uncertain. Trimming took off 3 bases at V and 3 bases at J, with 15 bases between the two ends. The germline V gene has CDR1 SGHDT and CDR2 YYEEEE. CDR3 size: 15 residues.

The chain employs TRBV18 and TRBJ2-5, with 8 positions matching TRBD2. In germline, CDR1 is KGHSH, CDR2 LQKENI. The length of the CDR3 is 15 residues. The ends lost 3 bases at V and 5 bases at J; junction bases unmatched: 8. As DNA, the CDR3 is TGTGCCAGCTCACCCCTAGCGGGCACGACGGAGACCCAGTACTTC. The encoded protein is CASSPLAGTTETQYF.

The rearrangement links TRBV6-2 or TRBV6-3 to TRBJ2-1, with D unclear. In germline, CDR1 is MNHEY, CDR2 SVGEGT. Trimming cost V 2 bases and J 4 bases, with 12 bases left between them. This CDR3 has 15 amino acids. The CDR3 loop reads CASSYGGGHYNEQFF. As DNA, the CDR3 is TGTGCCAGCAGTTACGGTGGTGGCCATTACAATGAGCAGTTCTTC.

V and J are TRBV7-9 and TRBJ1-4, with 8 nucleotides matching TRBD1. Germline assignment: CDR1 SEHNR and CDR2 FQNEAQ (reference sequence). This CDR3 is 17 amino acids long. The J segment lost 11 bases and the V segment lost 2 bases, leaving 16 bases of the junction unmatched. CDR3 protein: CASSLWTGISTMRKLFF. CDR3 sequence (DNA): TGTGCCAGCAGCTTATGGACAGGGATCTCCACCATGAGGAAACTGTTTTTT.

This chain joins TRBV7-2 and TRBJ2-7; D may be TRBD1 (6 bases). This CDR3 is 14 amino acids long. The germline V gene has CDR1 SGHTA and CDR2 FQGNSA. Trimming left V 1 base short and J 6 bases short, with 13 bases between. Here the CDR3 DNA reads TGTGCCAGCAGCTTAGTAGGACAGAGCTCCGAGCAGTACTTC. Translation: CASSLVGQSSEQYF. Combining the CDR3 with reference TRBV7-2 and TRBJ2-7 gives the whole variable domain GAGVSQSPSNKVTEKGKDVELRCDPISGHTALYWYRQSLGQGLEFLIYFQGNSAPDKSGLPSDRFSAERTGGSVSTLTIQRTQQEDSAVYLCASSLVGQSSEQYFGPGTRLTVT.

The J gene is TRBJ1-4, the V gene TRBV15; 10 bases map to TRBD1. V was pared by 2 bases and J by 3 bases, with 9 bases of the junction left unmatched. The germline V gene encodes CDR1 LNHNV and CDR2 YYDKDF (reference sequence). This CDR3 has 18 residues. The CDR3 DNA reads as TGTGCCACCAGCAGAATTCGACAGGGGGCGAGGTCTAATGAAAAACTGTTTTTT. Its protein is CATSRIRQGARSNEKLFF. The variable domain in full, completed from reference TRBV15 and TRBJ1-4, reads DAMVIQNPRYQVTQFGKPVTLSCSQTLNHNVMYWYQQKSSQAPKLLFHYYDKDFNNEADTPDNFQSRRPNTSFCFLDIRSPGLGDTAMYLCATSRIRQGARSNEKLFFGSGTQLSVL.